This T cell receptor beta chain was sequenced for a study of identical twins. Regarding the study as a whole: Insertions were fewer in abundant cord blood beta clonotypes, whereas memory repertoires showed none of this pattern.

One entry per CDR3 protein results from TCRdb running MiXCR on the 5' RACE reads. This table holds about 900,000 distinct CDR3 sequences, roughly an eighth found once. Many counts were recorded for this clonotype. The antigen remains undetermined. The CDR3 is made up of 15 amino acids. V lost 0 bases to trimming and J lost 2 bases, with 12 bases between them. Germline V lookup: CDR1 SGHRS, CDR2 YFSETQ. All donors were healthy Caucasians. These sequences were also reported in another study, on yellow fever vaccine responses in identical twins.

The sequence was obtained from a woman aged 18-29 years in good health. The sequenced sample was PBMCs. The chain links TRBV5-1 to TRBJ2-7; no firm D call. The CDR3 sequence is CASSLVGSKTYEQYF. The CDR3 coding sequence is TGCGCCAGCAGCTTGGTGGGGTCCAAAACCTACGAGCAGTACTTC.